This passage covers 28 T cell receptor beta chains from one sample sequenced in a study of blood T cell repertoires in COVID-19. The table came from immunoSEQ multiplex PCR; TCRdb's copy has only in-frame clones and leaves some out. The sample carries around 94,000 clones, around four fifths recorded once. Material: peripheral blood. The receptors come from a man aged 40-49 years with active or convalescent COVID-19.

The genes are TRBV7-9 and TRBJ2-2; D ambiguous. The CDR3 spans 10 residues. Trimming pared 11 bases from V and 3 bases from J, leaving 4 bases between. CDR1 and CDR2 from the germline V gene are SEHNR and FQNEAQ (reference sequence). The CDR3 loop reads CAQDTGELFF. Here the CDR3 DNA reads TGTGCCCAGGACACCGGGGAGCTGTTTTTT.

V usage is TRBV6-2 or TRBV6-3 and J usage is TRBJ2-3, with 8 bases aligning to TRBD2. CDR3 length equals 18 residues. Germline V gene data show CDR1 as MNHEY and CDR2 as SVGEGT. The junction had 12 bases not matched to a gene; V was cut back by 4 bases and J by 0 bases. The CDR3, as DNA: TGTGCCAGCAGTTTCCCTCGGGCTAGCGGGCTAAGCACAGATACGCAGTATTTT. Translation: CASSFPRASGLSTDTQYF.

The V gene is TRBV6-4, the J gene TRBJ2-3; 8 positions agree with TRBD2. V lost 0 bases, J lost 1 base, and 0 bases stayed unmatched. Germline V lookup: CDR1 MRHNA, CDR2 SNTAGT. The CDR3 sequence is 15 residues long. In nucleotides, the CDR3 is TGTGCCAGCAGTGACTCGGGACTAGGCACAGATACGCAGTATTTT. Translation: CASSDSGLGTDTQYF.

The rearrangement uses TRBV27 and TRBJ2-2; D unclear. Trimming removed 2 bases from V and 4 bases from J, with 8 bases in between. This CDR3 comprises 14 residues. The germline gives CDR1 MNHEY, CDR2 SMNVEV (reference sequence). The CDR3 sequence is CASSLGLITGELFF. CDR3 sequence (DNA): TGTGCCAGCAGTTTAGGGCTAATCACCGGGGAGCTGTTTTTT.

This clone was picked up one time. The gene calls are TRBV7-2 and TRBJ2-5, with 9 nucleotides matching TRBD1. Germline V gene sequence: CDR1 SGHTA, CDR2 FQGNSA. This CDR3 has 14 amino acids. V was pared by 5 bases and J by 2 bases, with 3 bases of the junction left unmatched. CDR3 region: CASSPDRGQETQYF. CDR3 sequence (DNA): TGTGCCAGCAGCCCCGACAGGGGGCAAGAGACCCAGTACTTC.

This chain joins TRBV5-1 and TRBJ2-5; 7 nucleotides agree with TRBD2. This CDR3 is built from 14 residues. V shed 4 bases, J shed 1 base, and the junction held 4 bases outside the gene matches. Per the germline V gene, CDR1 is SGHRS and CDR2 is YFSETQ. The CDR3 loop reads CASSRPGGQETQYF. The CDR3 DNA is TGCGCCAGCAGCCGTCCGGGAGGCCAAGAGACCCAGTACTTC. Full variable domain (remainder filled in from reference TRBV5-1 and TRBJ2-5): KAGVTQTPRYLIKTRGQQVTLSCSPISGHRSVSWYQQTPGQGLQFLFEYFSETQRNKGNFPGRFSGRQFSNSRSEMNVSTLELGDSALYLCASSRPGGQETQYFGPGTRLLVL.

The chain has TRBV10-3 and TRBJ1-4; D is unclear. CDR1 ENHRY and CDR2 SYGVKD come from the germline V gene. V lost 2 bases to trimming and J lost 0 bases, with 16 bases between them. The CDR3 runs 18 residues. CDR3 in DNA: TGTGCCATCAGTGAGACCCGAGTTGGGAGAGCAACTAATGAAAAACTGTTTTTT. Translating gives CAISETRVGRATNEKLFF.

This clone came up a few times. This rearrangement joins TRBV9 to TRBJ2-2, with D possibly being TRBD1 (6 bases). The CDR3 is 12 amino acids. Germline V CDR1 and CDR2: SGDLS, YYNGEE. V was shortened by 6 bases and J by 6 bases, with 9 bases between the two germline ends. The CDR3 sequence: CASNPGAGELFF. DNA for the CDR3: TGTGCCAGCAATCCAGGGGCCGGGGAGCTGTTTTTT.

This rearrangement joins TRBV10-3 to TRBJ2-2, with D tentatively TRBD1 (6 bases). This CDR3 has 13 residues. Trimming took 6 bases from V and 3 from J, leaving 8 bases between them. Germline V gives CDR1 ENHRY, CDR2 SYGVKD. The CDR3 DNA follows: TGTGCCATCAGCCCAGGGGACACCGGGGAGCTGTTTTTT. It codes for CAISPGDTGELFF.

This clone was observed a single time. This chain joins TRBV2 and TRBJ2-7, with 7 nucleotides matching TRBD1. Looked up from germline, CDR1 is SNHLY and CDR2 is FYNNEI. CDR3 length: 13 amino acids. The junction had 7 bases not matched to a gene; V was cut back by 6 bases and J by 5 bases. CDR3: CASRTDRAHEQYF. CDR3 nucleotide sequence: TGTGCCAGCAGGACAGACAGGGCTCACGAGCAGTACTTC.

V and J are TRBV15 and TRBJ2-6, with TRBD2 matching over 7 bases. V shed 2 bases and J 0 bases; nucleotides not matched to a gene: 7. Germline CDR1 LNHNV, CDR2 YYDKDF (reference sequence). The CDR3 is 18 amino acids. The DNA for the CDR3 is TGTGCCACCAGCAGACCCGGGGAGGGAGGCTCTGGGGCCAACGTCCTGACTTTC. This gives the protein CATSRPGEGGSGANVLTF.

CDR3 nucleotide sequence: TGTGCCAGCAGCTTATCCTCCGGGACAGGGGTCGAGCAGTACTTC. Its translation is CASSLSSGTGVEQYF. The rearrangement uses TRBV7-2 and TRBJ2-7, with 10 bases identical to TRBD1. V lost 2 bases and J lost 6; bases outside the gene matches: 7. Per the germline V gene, CDR1 is SGHTA and CDR2 is FQGNSA. The CDR3 sequence is 15 residues long. The complete variable domain, with remaining parts taken from reference TRBV7-2 and TRBJ2-7, reads GAGVSQSPSNKVTEKGKDVELRCDPISGHTALYWYRQSLGQGLEFLIYFQGNSAPDKSGLPSDRFSAERTGGSVSTLTIQRTQQEDSAVYLCASSLSSGTGVEQYFGPGTRLTVT.

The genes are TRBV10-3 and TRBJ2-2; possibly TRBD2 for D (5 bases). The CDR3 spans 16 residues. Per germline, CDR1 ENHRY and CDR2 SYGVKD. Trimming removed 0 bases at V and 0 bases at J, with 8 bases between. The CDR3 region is CAISESGSSNTGELFF. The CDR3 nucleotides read TGTGCCATCAGTGAGTCAGGGAGTTCGAACACCGGGGAGCTGTTTTTT.

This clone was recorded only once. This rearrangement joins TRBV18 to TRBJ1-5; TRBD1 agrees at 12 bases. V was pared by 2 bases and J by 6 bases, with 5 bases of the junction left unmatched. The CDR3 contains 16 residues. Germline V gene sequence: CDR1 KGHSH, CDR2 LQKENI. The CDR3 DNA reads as TGTGCCAGCTCACCATTAGGGACAGGGGGCGGTCAGCCCCAGCATTTT. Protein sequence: CASSPLGTGGGQPQHF.

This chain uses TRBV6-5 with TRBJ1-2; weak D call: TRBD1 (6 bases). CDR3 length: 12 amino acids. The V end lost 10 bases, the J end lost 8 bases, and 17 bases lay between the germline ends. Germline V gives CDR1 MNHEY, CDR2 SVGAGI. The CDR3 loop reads CATRVGARGYTF. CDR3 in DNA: TGTGCCACCAGGGTGGGGGCAAGGGGCTACACCTTC.

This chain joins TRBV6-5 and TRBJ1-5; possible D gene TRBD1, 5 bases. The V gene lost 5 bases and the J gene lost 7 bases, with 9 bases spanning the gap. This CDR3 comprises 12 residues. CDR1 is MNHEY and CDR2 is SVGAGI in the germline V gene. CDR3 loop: CASSRGDQPQHF. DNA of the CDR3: TGTGCCAGCAGTCGGGGGGACCAGCCCCAGCATTTT.

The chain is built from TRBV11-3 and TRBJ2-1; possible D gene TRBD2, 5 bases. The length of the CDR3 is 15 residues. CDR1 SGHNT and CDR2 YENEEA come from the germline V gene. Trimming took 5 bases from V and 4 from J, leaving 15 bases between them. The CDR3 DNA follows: TGTGCCAGCAGCCCTGGGCCGGAGGCATACAATGAGCAGTTCTTC. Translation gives CASSPGPEAYNEQFF.

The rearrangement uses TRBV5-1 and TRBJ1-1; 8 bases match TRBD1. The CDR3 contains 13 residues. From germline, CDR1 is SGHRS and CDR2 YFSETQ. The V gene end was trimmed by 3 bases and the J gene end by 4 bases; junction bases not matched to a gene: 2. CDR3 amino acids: CASSYGQGTEAFF. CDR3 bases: TGCGCCAGCAGCTATGGACAGGGCACTGAAGCTTTCTTT.

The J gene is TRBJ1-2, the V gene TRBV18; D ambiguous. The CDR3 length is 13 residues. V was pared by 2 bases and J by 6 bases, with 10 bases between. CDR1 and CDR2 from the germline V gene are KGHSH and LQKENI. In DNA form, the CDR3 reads TGTGCCAGCTCACCAGACCAGGTGGATGGCTACACCTTC. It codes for CASSPDQVDGYTF.

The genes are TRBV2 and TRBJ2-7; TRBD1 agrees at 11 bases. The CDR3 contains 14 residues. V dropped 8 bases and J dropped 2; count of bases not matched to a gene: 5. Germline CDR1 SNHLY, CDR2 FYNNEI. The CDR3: CASGDRGRPYEQYF. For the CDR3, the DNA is TGTGCCAGCGGGGACAGGGGGAGGCCCTACGAGCAGTACTTC.

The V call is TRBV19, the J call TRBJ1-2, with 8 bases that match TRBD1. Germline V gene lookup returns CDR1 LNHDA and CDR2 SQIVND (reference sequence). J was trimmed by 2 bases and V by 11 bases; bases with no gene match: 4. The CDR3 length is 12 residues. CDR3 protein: CAAGQGNYGYTF. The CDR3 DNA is TGTGCCGCCGGACAGGGAAACTATGGCTACACCTTC.

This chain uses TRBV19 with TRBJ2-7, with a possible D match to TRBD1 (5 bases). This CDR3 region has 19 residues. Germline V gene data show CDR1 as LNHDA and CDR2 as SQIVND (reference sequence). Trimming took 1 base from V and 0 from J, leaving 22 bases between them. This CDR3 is CASSIGGGRAQESSYEQYF. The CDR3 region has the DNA TGTGCCAGTAGTATAGGAGGTGGCAGGGCGCAAGAAAGCTCCTACGAGCAGTACTTC.

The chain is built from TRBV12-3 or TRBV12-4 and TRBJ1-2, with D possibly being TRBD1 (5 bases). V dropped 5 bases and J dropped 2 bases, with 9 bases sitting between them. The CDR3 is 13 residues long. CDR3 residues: CASSARQNYGYTF. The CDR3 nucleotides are TGTGCCAGCAGTGCCAGACAGAACTATGGCTACACCTTC.

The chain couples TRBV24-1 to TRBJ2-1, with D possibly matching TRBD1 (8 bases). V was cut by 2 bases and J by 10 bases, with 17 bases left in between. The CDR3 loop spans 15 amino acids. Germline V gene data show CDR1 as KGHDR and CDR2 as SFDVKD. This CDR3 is CATSDSGRGREEQFF. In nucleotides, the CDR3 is TGTGCCACCAGTGATTCTGGCAGGGGGCGGGAGGAGCAGTTCTTC.

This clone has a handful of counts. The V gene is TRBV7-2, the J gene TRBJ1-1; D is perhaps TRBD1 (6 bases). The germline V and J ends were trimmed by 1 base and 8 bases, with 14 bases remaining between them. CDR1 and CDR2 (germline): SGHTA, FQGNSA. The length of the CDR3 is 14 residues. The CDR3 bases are TGTGCCAGCAGCTTAGACCTGGGGGCTAGAGAAGCTTTCTTT. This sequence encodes CASSLDLGAREAFF.

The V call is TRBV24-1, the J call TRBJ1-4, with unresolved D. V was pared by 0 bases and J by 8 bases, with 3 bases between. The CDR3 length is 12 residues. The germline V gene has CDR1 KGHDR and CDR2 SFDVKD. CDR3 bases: TGTGCCACCAGTGATTTGGGCGAAAAACTGTTTTTT. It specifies CATSDLGEKLFF.

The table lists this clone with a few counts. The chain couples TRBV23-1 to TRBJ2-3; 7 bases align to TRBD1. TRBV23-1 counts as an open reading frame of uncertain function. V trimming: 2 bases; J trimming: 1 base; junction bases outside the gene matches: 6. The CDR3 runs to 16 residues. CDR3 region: CASSQQGEDCTDTQYF. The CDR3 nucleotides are TGCGCCAGCAGTCAACAGGGGGAAGACTGCACAGATACGCAGTATTTT.

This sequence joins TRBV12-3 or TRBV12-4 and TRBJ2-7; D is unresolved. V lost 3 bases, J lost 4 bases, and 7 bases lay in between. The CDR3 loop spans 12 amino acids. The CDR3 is CASSFSVYEQYF. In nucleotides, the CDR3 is TGTGCCAGCAGTTTCAGTGTTTACGAGCAGTACTTC.